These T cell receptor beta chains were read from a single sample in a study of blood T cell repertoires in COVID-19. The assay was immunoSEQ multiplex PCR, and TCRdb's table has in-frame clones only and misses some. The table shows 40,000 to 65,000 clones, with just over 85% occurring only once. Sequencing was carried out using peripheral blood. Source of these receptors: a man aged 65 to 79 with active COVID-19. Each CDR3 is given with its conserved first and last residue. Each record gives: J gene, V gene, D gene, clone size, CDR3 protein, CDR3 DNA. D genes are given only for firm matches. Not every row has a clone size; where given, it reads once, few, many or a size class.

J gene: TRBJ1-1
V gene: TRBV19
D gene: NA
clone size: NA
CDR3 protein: CASSIRGPGGDTEAFF
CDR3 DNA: TGTGCCAGTAGTATACGTGGGCCAGGAGGGGACACTGAAGCTTTCTTT

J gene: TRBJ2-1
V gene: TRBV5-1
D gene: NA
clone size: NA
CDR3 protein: CASSGLRGDNEQFF
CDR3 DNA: TGCGCCAGCAGCGGACTCAGGGGGGACAATGAGCAGTTCTTC

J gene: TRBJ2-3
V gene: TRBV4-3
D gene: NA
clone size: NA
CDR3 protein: CASSQDINTHKDTQYF
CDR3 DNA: TGCGCCAGCAGCCAAGACATTAACACCCACAAGGATACGCAGTATTTT

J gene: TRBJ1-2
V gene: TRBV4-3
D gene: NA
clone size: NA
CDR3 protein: CASSQDTTGRGGYTF
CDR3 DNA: TGCGCCAGCAGCCAAGATACGACAGGCCGGGGCGGCTACACCTTC

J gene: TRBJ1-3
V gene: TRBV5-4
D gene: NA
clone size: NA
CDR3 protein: CASSLWFGGPGNTIYF
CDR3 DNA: TGTGCCAGCAGCTTATGGTTCGGGGGTCCTGGAAACACCATATATTTT

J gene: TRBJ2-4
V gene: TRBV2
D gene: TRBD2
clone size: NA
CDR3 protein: CASSEGHPGGAKNIQYF
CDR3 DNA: TGTGCCAGCAGTGAAGGGCACCCGGGGGGGGCCAAAAACATTCAGTACTTC

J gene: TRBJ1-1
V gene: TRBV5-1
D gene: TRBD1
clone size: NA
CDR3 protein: CASSPRDSALGAFF
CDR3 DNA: TGCGCCAGCAGCCCACGGGACAGTGCCTTGGGGGCTTTCTTT

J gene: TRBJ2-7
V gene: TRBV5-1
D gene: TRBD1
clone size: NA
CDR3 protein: CASSPQGESYEQYF
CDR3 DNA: TGCGCCAGCAGCCCACAGGGGGAGTCCTACGAGCAGTACTTC

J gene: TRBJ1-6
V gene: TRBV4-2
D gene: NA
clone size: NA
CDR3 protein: CASSQAAGRNSPLHF
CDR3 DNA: TGTGCCAGCAGCCAAGCGGCAGGGAGGAATTCACCCCTCCACTTT

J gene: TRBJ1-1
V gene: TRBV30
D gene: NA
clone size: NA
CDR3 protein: CARSRPPRNTEAFF
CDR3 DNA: TGTGCCCGATCGCGTCCCCCGAGGAACACTGAAGCTTTCTTT

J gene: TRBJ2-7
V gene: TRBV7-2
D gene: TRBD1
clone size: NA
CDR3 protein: CASSRPAGGFEQYF
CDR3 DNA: TGTGCCAGCAGCAGACCTGCAGGGGGCTTCGAGCAGTACTTC

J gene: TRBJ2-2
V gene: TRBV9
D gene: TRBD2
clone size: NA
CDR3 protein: CASSVDAGVYTGELFF
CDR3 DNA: TGTGCCAGCAGCGTAGACGCGGGGGTTTACACCGGGGAGCTGTTTTTT

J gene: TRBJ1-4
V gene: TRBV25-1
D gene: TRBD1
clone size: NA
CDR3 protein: CATKGQDNEKLFF
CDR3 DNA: TGTGCCACTAAGGGACAGGATAATGAAAAACTGTTTTTT

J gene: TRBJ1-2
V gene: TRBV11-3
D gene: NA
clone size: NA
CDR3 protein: CASSLAGVGGYTF
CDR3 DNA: TGTGCCAGCAGCCTGGCAGGGGTAGGTGGCTACACCTTC

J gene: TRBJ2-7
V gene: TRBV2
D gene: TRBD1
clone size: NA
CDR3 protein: CASIRDRNSYEQYF
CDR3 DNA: TGTGCCAGCATTCGGGACAGGAACTCCTACGAGCAGTACTTC

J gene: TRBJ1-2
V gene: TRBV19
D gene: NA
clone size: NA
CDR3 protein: CASSISGINYGYTF
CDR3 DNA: TGTGCCAGTAGTATATCAGGGATCAACTATGGCTACACCTTC

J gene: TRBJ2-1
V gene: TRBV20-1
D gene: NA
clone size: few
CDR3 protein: CSASWGDSNEQFF
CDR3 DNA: TGCAGTGCTAGTTGGGGGGACTCCAATGAGCAGTTCTTC

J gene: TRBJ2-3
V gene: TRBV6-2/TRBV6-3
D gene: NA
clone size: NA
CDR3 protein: CASSRTTEPDTQYF
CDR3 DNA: TGTGCCAGCAGTCGCACGACAGAGCCGGATACGCAGTATTTT

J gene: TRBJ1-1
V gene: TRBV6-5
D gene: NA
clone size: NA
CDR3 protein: CASRMEGGGSEAFF
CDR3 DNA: TGTGCCAGCAGGATGGAGGGGGGGGGCTCTGAAGCTTTCTTT

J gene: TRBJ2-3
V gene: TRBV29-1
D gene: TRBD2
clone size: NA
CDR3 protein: CSVVGERGGTDTQYF
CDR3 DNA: TGCAGCGTTGTTGGAGAGCGGGGGGGCACAGATACGCAGTATTTT

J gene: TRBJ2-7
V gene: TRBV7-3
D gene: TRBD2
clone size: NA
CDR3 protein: CASSFTGGKSYEQYF
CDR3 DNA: TGTGCCAGCAGCTTCACGGGGGGAAAATCCTACGAGCAGTACTTC

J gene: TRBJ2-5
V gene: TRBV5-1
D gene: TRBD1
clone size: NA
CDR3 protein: CASSLPGQGEETQYF
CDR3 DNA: TGCGCCAGCAGCTTGCCGGGACAGGGGGAAGAGACCCAGTACTTC

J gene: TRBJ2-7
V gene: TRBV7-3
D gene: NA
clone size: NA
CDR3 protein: CASLPKGVIYEQYF
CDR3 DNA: TGTGCCAGCTTACCAAAAGGGGTGATCTACGAGCAGTACTTC

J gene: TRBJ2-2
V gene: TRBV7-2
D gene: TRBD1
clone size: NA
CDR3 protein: CASSSKSGQGAVGELFF
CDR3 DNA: TGTGCCAGCAGCTCGAAATCGGGACAGGGGGCCGTCGGGGAGCTGTTTTTT

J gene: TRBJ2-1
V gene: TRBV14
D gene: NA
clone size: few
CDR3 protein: CASSQDLQRYNEQFF
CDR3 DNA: TGTGCCAGCAGCCAAGATCTCCAGCGCTACAATGAGCAGTTCTTC

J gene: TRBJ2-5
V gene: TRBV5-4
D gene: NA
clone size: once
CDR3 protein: CASSMGGASAVYQETQYF
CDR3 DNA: TGTGCCAGCAGCATGGGGGGAGCTAGCGCGGTTTACCAAGAGACCCAGTACTTC

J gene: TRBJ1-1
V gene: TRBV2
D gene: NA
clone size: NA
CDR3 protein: CASSEEVRTEAFF
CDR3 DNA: TGTGCCAGCAGTGAGGAGGTGCGCACTGAAGCTTTCTTT

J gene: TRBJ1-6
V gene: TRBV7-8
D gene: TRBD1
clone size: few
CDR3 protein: CASSLADRGGSPLHF
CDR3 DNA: TGTGCCAGCAGCTTAGCGGACAGGGGTGGGTCACCCCTCCACTTT

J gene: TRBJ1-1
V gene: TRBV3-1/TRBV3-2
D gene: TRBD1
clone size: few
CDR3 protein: CASRRDRKAFF
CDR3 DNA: TGTGCCAGCAGACGGGACAGGAAAGCTTTCTTT

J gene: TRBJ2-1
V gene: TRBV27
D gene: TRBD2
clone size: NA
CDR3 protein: CASRVLLAGMEQFF
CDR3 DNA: TGTGCCAGCAGGGTCTTGCTAGCGGGGATGGAGCAGTTCTTC

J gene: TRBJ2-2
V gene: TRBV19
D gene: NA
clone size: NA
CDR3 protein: CASSMSMTGELFF
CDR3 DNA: TGTGCCAGTAGTATGTCCATGACCGGGGAGCTGTTTTTT

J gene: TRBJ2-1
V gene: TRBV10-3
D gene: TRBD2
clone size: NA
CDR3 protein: CAISESGRGDNEQFF
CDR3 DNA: TGTGCCATCAGTGAGTCCGGGCGGGGGGACAATGAGCAGTTCTTC

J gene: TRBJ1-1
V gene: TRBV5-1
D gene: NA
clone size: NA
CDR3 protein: CASSWDLGNTEAFF
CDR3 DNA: TGCGCCAGCAGCTGGGACTTGGGCAACACTGAAGCTTTCTTT

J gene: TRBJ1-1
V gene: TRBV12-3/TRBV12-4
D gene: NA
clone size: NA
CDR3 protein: CASSLFLPEAFF
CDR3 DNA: TGTGCCAGCAGTTTATTTCTCCCGGAAGCTTTCTTT

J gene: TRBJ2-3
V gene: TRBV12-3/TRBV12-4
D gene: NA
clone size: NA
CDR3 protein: CASSHTDTQYF
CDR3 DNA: TGTGCCAGCAGTCACACAGATACGCAGTATTTT

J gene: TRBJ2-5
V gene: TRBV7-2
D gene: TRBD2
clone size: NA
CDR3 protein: CASSGPGLAGMVQYF
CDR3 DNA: TGTGCCAGCAGCGGACCGGGACTAGCGGGGATGGTCCAGTACTTC

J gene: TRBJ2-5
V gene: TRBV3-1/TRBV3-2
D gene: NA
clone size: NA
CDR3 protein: CATTQSVEKETQYF
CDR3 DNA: TGTGCCACCACCCAATCGGTAGAGAAAGAGACCCAGTACTTC

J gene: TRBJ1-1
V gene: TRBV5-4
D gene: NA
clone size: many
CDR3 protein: CASSLGYSEAFF
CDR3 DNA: TGTGCCAGCAGCTTGGGATACAGTGAAGCTTTCTTT

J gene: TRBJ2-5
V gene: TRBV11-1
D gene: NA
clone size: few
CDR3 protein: CASSLAKWQGQETQYF
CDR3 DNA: TGTGCCAGCAGCCTCGCCAAATGGCAGGGGCAAGAGACCCAGTACTTC

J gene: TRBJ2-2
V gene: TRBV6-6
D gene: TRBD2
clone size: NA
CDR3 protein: CASTHGGYTGELFF
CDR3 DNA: TGTGCCAGCACCCACGGGGGGTACACCGGGGAGCTGTTTTTT

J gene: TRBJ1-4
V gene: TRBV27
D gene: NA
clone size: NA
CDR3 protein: CASSLRWTPNEKLFF
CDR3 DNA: TGTGCCAGCAGTTTAAGGTGGACTCCTAATGAAAAACTGTTTTTT

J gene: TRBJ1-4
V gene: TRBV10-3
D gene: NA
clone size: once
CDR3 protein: CAISDRGEKLFF
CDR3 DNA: TGTGCCATCAGTGACAGGGGTGAAAAACTGTTTTTT

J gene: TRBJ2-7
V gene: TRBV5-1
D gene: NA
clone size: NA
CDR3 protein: CASSSQGTYSYEQYF
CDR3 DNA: TGCGCCAGCAGCTCTCAGGGGACCTACTCCTACGAGCAGTACTTC

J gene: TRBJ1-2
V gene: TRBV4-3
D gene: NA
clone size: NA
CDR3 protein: CASSQEGPGQAGANYGYTF
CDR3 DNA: TGCGCCAGCAGCCAAGAGGGTCCGGGTCAAGCAGGGGCTAACTATGGCTACACCTTC

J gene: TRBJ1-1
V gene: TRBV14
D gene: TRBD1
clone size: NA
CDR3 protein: CASSQERGLAEAFF
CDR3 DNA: TGTGCCAGCAGCCAAGAGAGGGGGCTAGCTGAAGCTTTCTTT

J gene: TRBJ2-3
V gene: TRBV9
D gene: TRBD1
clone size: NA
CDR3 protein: CASSATAQTGNTQYF
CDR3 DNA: TGTGCCAGCAGCGCCACCGCCCAGACAGGGAATACGCAGTATTTT

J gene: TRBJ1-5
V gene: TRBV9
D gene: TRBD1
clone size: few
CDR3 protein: CASSVGQGNQPQHF
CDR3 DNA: TGTGCCAGCAGCGTGGGACAGGGGAATCAGCCCCAGCATTTT

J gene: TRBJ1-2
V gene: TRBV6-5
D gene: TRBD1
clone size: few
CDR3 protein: CASKSRDRADGYTF
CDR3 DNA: TGTGCCAGCAAAAGCCGGGACAGGGCGGATGGCTACACCTTC

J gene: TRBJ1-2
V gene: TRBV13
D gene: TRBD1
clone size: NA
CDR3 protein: CASRVQGGINYGYTF
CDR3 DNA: TGTGCCAGCAGGGTACAGGGGGGGATTAACTATGGCTACACCTTC

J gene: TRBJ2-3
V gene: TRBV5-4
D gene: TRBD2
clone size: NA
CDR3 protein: CASSFPLAGGSTDTQYF
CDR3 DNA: TGTGCCAGCAGCTTTCCCCTAGCGGGGGGGAGCACAGATACGCAGTATTTT

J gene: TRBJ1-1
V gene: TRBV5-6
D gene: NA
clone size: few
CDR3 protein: CASSLGFLSRSSTEAFF
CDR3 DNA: TGTGCCAGCAGCCTAGGATTCCTGTCCAGATCGTCCACCGAAGCTTTCTTT

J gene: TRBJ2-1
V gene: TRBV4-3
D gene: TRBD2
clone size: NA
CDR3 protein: CASSRRVAGGSYNEQFF
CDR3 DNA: TGCGCCAGCAGCCGAAGGGTAGCGGGGGGATCCTACAATGAGCAGTTCTTC

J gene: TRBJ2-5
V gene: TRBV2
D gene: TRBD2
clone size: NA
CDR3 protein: CASRTSGLAGHQGETQYF
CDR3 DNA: TGTGCCAGCAGAACGTCGGGACTAGCGGGCCATCAGGGAGAGACCCAGTACTTC

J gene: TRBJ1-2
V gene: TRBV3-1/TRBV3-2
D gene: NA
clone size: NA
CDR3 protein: CASSQVEGYYGYTF
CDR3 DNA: TGTGCCAGCAGCCAAGTGGAGGGGTACTATGGCTACACCTTC

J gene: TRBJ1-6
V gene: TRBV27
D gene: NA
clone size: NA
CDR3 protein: CASSLVGAGAYNSPLHF
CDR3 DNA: TGTGCCAGCAGTTTGGTGGGGGCTGGGGCCTATAATTCACCCCTCCACTTT